Reported below is one T cell receptor beta chain. Its matching antigen is unknown. This sample stems from a study of shared clonotypes between healthy human individuals. Profiling relied on immunoSEQ multiplex PCR, and the TCRdb table lists in-frame clones only, not all of them. Here the sample spans a few million clones, 90% to 95% being singletons. None of the donors, who were healthy HIV-negative adults, had recently had acute infections or vaccinations. It was into CD45RA+ naive and CD45RA-negative memory subsets that the CD4+ cells were split. This CDR3 spans 18 amino acids. Trimming at V came to 4 bases and at J to 9 bases, leaving 12 bases not matched to a gene. Germline V CDR1 and CDR2: SEHNR, FQNEAQ (reference sequence). General observations from the study: Clonotypes shared by all four donors outscored non-shared clonotypes in generation probability. Though the depth was large, rarefaction showed that sorted-subset sequencing was incomplete.

This chain joins TRBV7-9 and TRBJ2-1, with TRBD2 identical over 16 bases. The source is a man aged 18 to 30 in good health. Some clones in this sample may be carry-over from other donors' samples. The sequenced material came from naive CD4+ T cells from PBMCs. Described subset: CD45RA+ positively selected. The CDR3 loop reads CASSSIRGLAGGPGEQFF. CDR3 sequence (DNA): TGTGCCAGCAGCTCCATAAGGGGACTAGCGGGAGGGCCGGGTGAGCAGTTCTTC.